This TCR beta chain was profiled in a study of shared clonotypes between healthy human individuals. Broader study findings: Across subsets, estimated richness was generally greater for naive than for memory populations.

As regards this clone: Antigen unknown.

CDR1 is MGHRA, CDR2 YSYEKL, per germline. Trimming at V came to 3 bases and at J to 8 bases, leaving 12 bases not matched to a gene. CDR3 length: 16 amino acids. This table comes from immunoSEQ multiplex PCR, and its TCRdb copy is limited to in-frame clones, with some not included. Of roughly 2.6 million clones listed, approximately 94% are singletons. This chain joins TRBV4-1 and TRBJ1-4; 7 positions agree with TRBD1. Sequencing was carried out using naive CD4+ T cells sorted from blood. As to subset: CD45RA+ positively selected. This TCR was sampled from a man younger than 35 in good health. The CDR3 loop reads CASSQEYRGRNEKLFF. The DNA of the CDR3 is TGCGCCAGCAGCCAGGAGTACAGGGGAAGGAACGAAAAACTGTTTTTT.